This TCR beta chain is drawn from a study of T cell responses to AZD1222 COVID-19 vaccine. Method: immunoSEQ multiplex PCR; TCRdb's copy keeps in-frame clones and lacks some. Seen here are 100,000 to 150,000 clones, more than 85% observed once, and the top ten hold 4.5% to 6%. V was clipped by 3 bases and J by 7 bases, with 17 bases between them. Germline values: CDR1 SGHKS, CDR2 YYEKEE (reference sequence). The CDR3 runs to 15 residues. About this clone: Its cognate antigen is unknown.

Notes on the study in general: Spike-specific TCR breadth and depth both grew after two AZD1222 doses. White British donors predominated, females outnumbered males, and clonal diversity was possibly underestimated.

Material: peripheral blood, obtained 28 days after the second AZD1222 dose. J is TRBJ1-5 and V is TRBV5-5, with D possibly being TRBD1 (5 bases). This TCR was sampled from an adult who received the AZD1222 COVID-19 vaccine. The CDR3 region is CASSWELGGTQPQHF. CDR3 coding DNA: TGTGCCAGCAGCTGGGAATTGGGGGGTACCCAGCCCCAGCATTTT.